The present TCR beta chain was sequenced within a study of blood T cell repertoires in COVID-19. Germline loops: CDR1 LNHDA, CDR2 SQIVND (reference sequence). There are 13 residues in the CDR3. The trim removed 5 bases at V and 6 bases at J, leaving 3 bases unmatched. This table comes from immunoSEQ multiplex PCR, and its TCRdb copy is limited to in-frame clones, with some not included. The sample has a few hundred thousand clones, approximately 84% seen once. The V gene is TRBV19, the J gene TRBJ2-7; 11 nucleotides line up with TRBD1. The sequence was collected from a man aged 45-60 years who had recovered from COVID-19. Sample: PBMCs or T cells enriched from blood (not recorded which). CDR3 DNA sequence: TGTGCCAGTAGTCGGGGACAGGGGGGCGAGCAGTACTTC. Residues: CASSRGQGGEQYF.